Listed below are T cell receptor beta chains from one sample, sequenced in a study of shared clonotypes between healthy human individuals. Only in-frame clones appear in the TCRdb table, and some are missing; sequencing was by immunoSEQ multiplex PCR. The sample holds some 2 million clones, about 95% seen once. The sequenced sample was naive CD8+ T cells sorted from blood. These receptors all come from a man younger than 35 in good health. Each CDR3 is given with its conserved first and last residue. Fields, in order: clone size, V gene, J gene, D gene, CDR3 protein, CDR3 DNA. The D gene is left open where the match is weak. The size field is filled for only some rows; it gives once, few, many or a size class.

clone size: once; V gene: TRBV7-2; J gene: TRBJ2-1; D gene: -; CDR3 protein: CASSYPYNEQFF; CDR3 DNA: TGTGCCAGCAGCTACCCTTACAATGAGCAGTTCTTC
clone size: -; V gene: TRBV5-6; J gene: TRBJ2-7; D gene: TRBD1; CDR3 protein: CASSLGPGQGRIYEQYF; CDR3 DNA: TGTGCCAGCAGCTTGGGGCCGGGACAGGGAAGAATCTACGAGCAGTACTTC
clone size: -; V gene: TRBV4-1; J gene: TRBJ2-5; D gene: TRBD1; CDR3 protein: CASSQVGQEETQYF; CDR3 DNA: TGCGCCAGCAGCCAAGTGGGACAGGAAGAGACCCAGTACTTC
clone size: -; V gene: TRBV14; J gene: TRBJ2-3; D gene: TRBD1; CDR3 protein: CASSQREDRGADTQYF; CDR3 DNA: TGTGCCAGCAGCCAACGAGAGGACAGGGGAGCAGATACGCAGTATTTT
clone size: -; V gene: TRBV4-1; J gene: TRBJ2-7; D gene: TRBD1; CDR3 protein: CASSQPLQGADEQYF; CDR3 DNA: TGCGCCAGCAGCCAACCTCTACAGGGGGCGGACGAGCAGTACTTC
clone size: -; V gene: TRBV7-2; J gene: TRBJ1-2; D gene: TRBD1; CDR3 protein: CASSPRIWDREFGGYTF; CDR3 DNA: TGTGCCAGCAGCCCGCGTATCTGGGACAGGGAATTTGGTGGCTACACCTTC
clone size: -; V gene: TRBV4-3; J gene: TRBJ2-7; D gene: TRBD1; CDR3 protein: CASSQDGTDYEQYF; CDR3 DNA: TGCGCCAGCAGCCAAGACGGGACAGACTACGAGCAGTACTTC
clone size: -; V gene: TRBV28; J gene: TRBJ1-4; D gene: -; CDR3 protein: CASLQATNEKLFF; CDR3 DNA: TGTGCCAGCTTACAAGCAACTAATGAAAAACTGTTTTTT
clone size: once; V gene: TRBV5-4; J gene: TRBJ2-7; D gene: -; CDR3 protein: CASSQSGYYEQYF; CDR3 DNA: TGTGCCAGCAGCCAAAGCGGGTACTACGAGCAGTACTTC
clone size: -; V gene: TRBV7-9; J gene: TRBJ2-1; D gene: -; CDR3 protein: CASSGVIWDNEQFF; CDR3 DNA: TGTGCCAGCAGCGGGGTCATATGGGACAATGAGCAGTTCTTC
clone size: -; V gene: TRBV27; J gene: TRBJ1-5; D gene: -; CDR3 protein: CASSLNGRNQPQHF; CDR3 DNA: TGTGCCAGCAGTTTAAACGGTCGCAATCAGCCCCAGCATTTT
clone size: -; V gene: TRBV4-3; J gene: TRBJ2-5; D gene: -; CDR3 protein: CASSQGDWGRETQYF; CDR3 DNA: TGCGCCAGCAGCCAAGGGGACTGGGGCAGAGAGACCCAGTACTTC
clone size: -; V gene: TRBV7-9; J gene: TRBJ1-1; D gene: -; CDR3 protein: CASSLGWPPMNTEAFF; CDR3 DNA: TGTGCCAGCAGCTTGGGTTGGCCCCCGATGAACACTGAAGCTTTCTTT
clone size: once; V gene: TRBV5-6; J gene: TRBJ2-7; D gene: TRBD1; CDR3 protein: CASSPWGQPDYEQYF; CDR3 DNA: TGTGCCAGCAGCCCTTGGGGACAGCCAGACTACGAGCAGTACTTC
clone size: -; V gene: TRBV7-9; J gene: TRBJ2-7; D gene: -; CDR3 protein: CASSPPTGNGSYEQYF; CDR3 DNA: TGTGCCAGCAGCCCGCCCACAGGGAATGGGTCCTACGAGCAGTACTTC
clone size: -; V gene: TRBV10-1; J gene: TRBJ2-7; D gene: -; CDR3 protein: CASSESGTGDEQYF; CDR3 DNA: TGCGCCAGCAGTGAGTCCGGAACCGGGGACGAGCAGTACTTC
clone size: -; V gene: TRBV4-3; J gene: TRBJ1-4; D gene: TRBD1; CDR3 protein: CASSQDVSGGDEKLFF; CDR3 DNA: TGCGCCAGCAGCCAAGATGTTTCAGGGGGGGATGAAAAACTGTTTTTT
clone size: -; V gene: TRBV2; J gene: TRBJ2-5; D gene: -; CDR3 protein: CASEPPLETQYF; CDR3 DNA: TGTGCCAGCGAACCTCCCTTGGAGACCCAGTACTTC
clone size: -; V gene: TRBV7-2; J gene: TRBJ1-2; D gene: -; CDR3 protein: CASSTQGSYGYTF; CDR3 DNA: TGTGCCAGCAGCACCCAGGGTTCCTATGGCTACACCTTC
clone size: -; V gene: TRBV28; J gene: TRBJ1-5; D gene: -; CDR3 protein: CASSFWGASNQPQHF; CDR3 DNA: TGTGCCAGCAGTTTCTGGGGGGCGAGCAATCAGCCCCAGCATTTT
clone size: once; V gene: TRBV28; J gene: TRBJ2-3; D gene: TRBD2; CDR3 protein: CASSFVAGGTDTQYF; CDR3 DNA: TGTGCCAGCAGTTTCGTGGCGGGGGGCACAGATACGCAGTATTTT
clone size: once; V gene: TRBV6-1; J gene: TRBJ2-7; D gene: -; CDR3 protein: CASKLDGAAYEQYF; CDR3 DNA: TGTGCCAGCAAGTTGGACGGAGCTGCCTACGAGCAGTACTTC
clone size: -; V gene: TRBV28; J gene: TRBJ2-2; D gene: TRBD2; CDR3 protein: CASSSAAGGFNTGELFF; CDR3 DNA: TGTGCCAGCAGTTCAGCGGCGGGGGGGTTTAACACCGGGGAGCTGTTTTTT
clone size: -; V gene: TRBV4-1; J gene: TRBJ2-7; D gene: TRBD2; CDR3 protein: CASSSPLAGTSYEQYF; CDR3 DNA: TGCGCCAGCAGCTCCCCCCTAGCGGGAACCTCCTACGAGCAGTACTTC
clone size: once; V gene: TRBV7-9; J gene: TRBJ1-2; D gene: -; CDR3 protein: CASSFMDDGYTF; CDR3 DNA: TGTGCCAGCAGCTTTATGGATGATGGCTACACCTTC
clone size: -; V gene: TRBV4-3; J gene: TRBJ1-2; D gene: TRBD1; CDR3 protein: CASSQDLWDSNYGYTF; CDR3 DNA: TGCGCCAGCAGCCAGGATCTCTGGGACAGTAACTATGGCTACACCTTC
clone size: -; V gene: TRBV6-5; J gene: TRBJ2-5; D gene: TRBD2; CDR3 protein: CASSYSPGGQETQYF; CDR3 DNA: TGTGCCAGCAGTTACTCGCCGGGGGGACAAGAGACCCAGTACTTC
clone size: -; V gene: TRBV6-6; J gene: TRBJ2-3; D gene: -; CDR3 protein: CASSYPTEGTDTQYF; CDR3 DNA: TGTGCCAGCAGTTACCCCACGGAGGGCACAGATACGCAGTATTTT
clone size: once; V gene: TRBV7-8; J gene: TRBJ2-1; D gene: -; CDR3 protein: CASSPMSGVYNEQFF; CDR3 DNA: TGTGCCAGCAGCCCCATGTCAGGGGTATACAATGAGCAGTTCTTC
clone size: -; V gene: TRBV11-2; J gene: TRBJ1-5; D gene: -; CDR3 protein: CASSVNQPQHF; CDR3 DNA: TGTGCCAGCAGCGTGAATCAGCCCCAGCATTTT
clone size: few; V gene: TRBV7-9; J gene: TRBJ2-7; D gene: -; CDR3 protein: CASSSSPSDGSYEQYF; CDR3 DNA: TGTGCCAGCAGCTCGTCCCCCTCCGACGGATCCTACGAGCAGTACTTC
clone size: -; V gene: TRBV6-1; J gene: TRBJ1-2; D gene: -; CDR3 protein: CAEYHPNYGYTF; CDR3 DNA: TGTGCTGAGTACCACCCTAACTATGGCTACACCTTC
clone size: -; V gene: TRBV6-5; J gene: TRBJ2-3; D gene: TRBD2; CDR3 protein: CASSYEGGPYTQYF; CDR3 DNA: TGTGCCAGCAGTTACGAGGGAGGGCCCTATACGCAGTATTTT
clone size: -; V gene: TRBV27; J gene: TRBJ2-7; D gene: TRBD2; CDR3 protein: CASSFLSTSGGDEQYF; CDR3 DNA: TGTGCCAGCAGTTTCCTATCGACTAGCGGGGGGGACGAGCAGTACTTC
clone size: -; V gene: TRBV6-1; J gene: TRBJ2-2; D gene: TRBD2; CDR3 protein: CASSGVLAGVGTGELFF; CDR3 DNA: TGTGCCAGCAGTGGGGTTCTAGCGGGAGTGGGCACCGGGGAGCTGTTTTTT
clone size: -; V gene: TRBV4-1; J gene: TRBJ2-7; D gene: -; CDR3 protein: CASSQRDVAYEQYF; CDR3 DNA: TGCGCCAGCAGCCAACGAGACGTAGCCTACGAGCAGTACTTC
clone size: -; V gene: TRBV7-9; J gene: TRBJ2-6; D gene: -; CDR3 protein: CASSWPGALSGANVLTF; CDR3 DNA: TGTGCCAGCAGCTGGCCGGGGGCCCTTTCTGGGGCCAACGTCCTGACTTTC
clone size: -; V gene: TRBV29-1; J gene: TRBJ1-1; D gene: -; CDR3 protein: CSVSKGAERNTEAFF; CDR3 DNA: TGCAGCGTCTCAAAAGGGGCAGAACGGAACACTGAAGCTTTCTTT
clone size: -; V gene: TRBV9; J gene: TRBJ1-1; D gene: -; CDR3 protein: CASSVDSGNAEAFF; CDR3 DNA: TGTGCCAGCAGCGTAGACAGTGGGAACGCTGAAGCTTTCTTT
clone size: -; V gene: TRBV28; J gene: TRBJ1-2; D gene: TRBD1; CDR3 protein: CASSLTGGSYGYTF; CDR3 DNA: TGTGCCAGCAGTTTAACAGGGGGGTCATATGGCTACACCTTC
clone size: -; V gene: TRBV11-2; J gene: TRBJ2-5; D gene: -; CDR3 protein: CASTPGAGLGETQYF; CDR3 DNA: TGTGCCAGCACCCCCGGGGCAGGTCTGGGGGAGACCCAGTACTTC